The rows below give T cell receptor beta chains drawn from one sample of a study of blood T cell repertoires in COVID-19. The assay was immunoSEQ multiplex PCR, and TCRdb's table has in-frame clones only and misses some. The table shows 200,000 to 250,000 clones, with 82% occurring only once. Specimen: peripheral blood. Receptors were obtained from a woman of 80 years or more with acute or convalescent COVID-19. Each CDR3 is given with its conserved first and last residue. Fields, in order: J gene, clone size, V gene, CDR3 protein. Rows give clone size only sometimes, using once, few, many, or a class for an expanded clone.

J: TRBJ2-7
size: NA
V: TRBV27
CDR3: CASSSLGTSGYEQYF

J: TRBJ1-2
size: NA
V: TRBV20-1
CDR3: CSASSRGLANGYTF

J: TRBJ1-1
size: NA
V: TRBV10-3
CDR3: CAIRTTTGNTEAFF

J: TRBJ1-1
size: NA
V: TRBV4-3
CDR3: CASTRGPNTEAFF

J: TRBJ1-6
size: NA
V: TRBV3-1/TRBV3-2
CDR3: CASSQVGGGSPLHF

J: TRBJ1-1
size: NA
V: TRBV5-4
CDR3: CASRGQAYPNTEAFF

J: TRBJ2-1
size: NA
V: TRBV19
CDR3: CASSPTPGLQNEQFF

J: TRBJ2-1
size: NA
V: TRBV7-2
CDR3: CASSPRVGLAGDGEFF

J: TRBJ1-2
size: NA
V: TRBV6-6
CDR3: CASSSRGGSYGYTF

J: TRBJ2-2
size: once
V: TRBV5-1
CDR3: CASSLSGGNTGELFF

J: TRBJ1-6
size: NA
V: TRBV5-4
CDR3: CASSLVGGSYNSPLHF

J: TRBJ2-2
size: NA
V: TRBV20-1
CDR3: CSAIGSGELFF

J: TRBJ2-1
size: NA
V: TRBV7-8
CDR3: CASSFQGPGEQFF

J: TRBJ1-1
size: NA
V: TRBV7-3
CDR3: CASSFDHRGQGEAFF

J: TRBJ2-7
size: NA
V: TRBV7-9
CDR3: CASSLSGSYEQYF

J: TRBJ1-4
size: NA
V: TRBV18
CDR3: CASSDQRQGLYEKLFF

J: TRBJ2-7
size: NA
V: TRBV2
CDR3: CASTLGGTAIYEQYF

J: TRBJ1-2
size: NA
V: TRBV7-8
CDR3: CASSLDTGSYTF

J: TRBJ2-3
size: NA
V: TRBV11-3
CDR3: CASSLDGGQLTDTQYF

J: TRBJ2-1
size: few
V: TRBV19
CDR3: CASSPTGQVWNEQFF

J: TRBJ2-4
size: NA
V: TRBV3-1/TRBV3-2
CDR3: CARSQGGLAGGVAKNIQYF

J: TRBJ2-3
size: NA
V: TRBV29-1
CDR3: CSVVSLAASTDTQYF